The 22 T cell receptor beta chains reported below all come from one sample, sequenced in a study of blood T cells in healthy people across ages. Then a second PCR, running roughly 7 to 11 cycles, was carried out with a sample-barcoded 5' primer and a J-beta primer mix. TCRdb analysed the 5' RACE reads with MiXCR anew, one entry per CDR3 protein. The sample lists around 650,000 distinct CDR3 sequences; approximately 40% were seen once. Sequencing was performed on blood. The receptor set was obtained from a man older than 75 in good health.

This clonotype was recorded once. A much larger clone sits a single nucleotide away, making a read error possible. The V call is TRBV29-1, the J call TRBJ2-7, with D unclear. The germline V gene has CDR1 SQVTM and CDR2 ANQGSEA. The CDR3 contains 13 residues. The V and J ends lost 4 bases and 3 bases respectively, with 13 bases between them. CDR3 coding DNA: TGCAGCGTTGTAGAGAGAGAAAGCTACGAGCAGTACTTC. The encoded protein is CSVVERESYEQYF.

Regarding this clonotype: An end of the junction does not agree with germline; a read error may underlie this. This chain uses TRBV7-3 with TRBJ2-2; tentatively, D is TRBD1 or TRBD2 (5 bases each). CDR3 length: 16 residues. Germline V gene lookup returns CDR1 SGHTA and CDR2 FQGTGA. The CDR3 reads CTSSAQGTLNTGELFF. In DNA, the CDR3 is TGTACCAGCAGCGCTCAAGGGACCTTAAACACCGGGGAGCTGTTTTTT.

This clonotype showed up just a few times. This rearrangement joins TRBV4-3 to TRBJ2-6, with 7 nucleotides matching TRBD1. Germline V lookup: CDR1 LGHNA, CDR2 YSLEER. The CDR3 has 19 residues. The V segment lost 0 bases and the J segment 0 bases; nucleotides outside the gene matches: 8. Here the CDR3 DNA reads TGCGCCAGCAGCCAAGATCGATCGGGACAGACCTCTGGGGCCAACGTCCTGACTTTC. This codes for CASSQDRSGQTSGANVLTF.

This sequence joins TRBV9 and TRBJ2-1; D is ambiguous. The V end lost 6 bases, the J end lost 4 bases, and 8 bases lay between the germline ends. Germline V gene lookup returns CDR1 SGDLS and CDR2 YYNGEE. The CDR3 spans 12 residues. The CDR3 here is CASNVGYNEQFF. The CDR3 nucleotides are TGTGCCAGCAACGTCGGATACAATGAGCAGTTCTTC.

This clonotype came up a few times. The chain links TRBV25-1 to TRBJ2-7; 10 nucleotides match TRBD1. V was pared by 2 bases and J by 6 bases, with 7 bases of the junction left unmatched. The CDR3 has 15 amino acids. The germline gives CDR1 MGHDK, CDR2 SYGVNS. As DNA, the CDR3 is TGTGCCAGCAGTGAAGTAGACAGGGGGCATCTCGAGCAGTACTTC. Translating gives CASSEVDRGHLEQYF.

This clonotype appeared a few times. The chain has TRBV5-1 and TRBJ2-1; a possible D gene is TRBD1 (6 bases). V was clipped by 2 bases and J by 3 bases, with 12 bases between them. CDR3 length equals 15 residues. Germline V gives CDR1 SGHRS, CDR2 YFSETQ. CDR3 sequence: CASSLTGQNYNEQFF. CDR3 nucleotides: TGCGCCAGCAGCTTAACGGGACAAAACTACAATGAGCAGTTCTTC.

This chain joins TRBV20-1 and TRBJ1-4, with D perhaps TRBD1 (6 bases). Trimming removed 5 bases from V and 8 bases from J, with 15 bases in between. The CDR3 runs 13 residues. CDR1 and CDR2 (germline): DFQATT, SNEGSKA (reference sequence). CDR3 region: CSAVGGTPEKLFF. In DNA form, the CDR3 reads TGCAGTGCTGTGGGGGGGACACCCGAAAAACTGTTTTTT.

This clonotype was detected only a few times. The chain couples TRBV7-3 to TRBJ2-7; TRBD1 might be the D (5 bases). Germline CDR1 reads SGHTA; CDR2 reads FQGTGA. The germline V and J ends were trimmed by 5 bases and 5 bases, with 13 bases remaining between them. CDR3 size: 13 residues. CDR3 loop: CASSGRGYDEQYF. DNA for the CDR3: TGTGCCAGCAGCGGAAGGGGATATGACGAGCAGTACTTC.

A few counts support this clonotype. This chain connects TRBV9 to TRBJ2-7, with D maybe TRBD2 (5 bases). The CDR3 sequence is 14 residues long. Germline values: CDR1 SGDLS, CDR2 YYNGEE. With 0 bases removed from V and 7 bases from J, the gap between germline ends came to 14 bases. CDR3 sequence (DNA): TGTGCCAGCAGCGTAGGGCCGGGGTTGGGGGAGCAGTACTTC. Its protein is CASSVGPGLGEQYF.

For the CDR3, the DNA is TGTGCCAGCAGTTCGGTGGGGTTCGAGCAGTACTTC. Translating gives CASSSVGFEQYF. This chain joins TRBV6-6 and TRBJ2-7; D is ambiguous. The germline V gene encodes CDR1 MNHNY and CDR2 SVGAGI (reference sequence). V lost 4 bases to trimming and J lost 6 bases, with 10 bases between them. This CDR3 comprises 12 residues.

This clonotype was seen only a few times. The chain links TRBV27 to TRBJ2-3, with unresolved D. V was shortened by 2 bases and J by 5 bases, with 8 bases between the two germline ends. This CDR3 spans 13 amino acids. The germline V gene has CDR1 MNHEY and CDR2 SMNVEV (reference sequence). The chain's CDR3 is CASSLGSIDTQYF. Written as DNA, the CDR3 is TGTGCCAGCAGTTTAGGGTCGATAGATACGCAGTATTTT.

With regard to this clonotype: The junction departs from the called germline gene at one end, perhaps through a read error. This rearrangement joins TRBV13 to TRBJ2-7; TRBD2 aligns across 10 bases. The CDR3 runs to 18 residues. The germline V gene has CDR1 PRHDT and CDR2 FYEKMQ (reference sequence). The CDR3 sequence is CASTLGLDLAGGTYEQYF. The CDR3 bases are TGTGCCAGCACCTTAGGCCTCGATTTAGCGGGGGGCACCTACGAGCAGTACTTC.

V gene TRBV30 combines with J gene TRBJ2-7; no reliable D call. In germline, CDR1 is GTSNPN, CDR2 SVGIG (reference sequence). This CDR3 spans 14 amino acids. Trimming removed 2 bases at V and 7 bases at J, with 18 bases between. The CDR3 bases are TGTGCCTGGAGTTCCCGACTTTTTTCACGTGAGCAGTACTTC. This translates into CAWSSRLFSREQYF.

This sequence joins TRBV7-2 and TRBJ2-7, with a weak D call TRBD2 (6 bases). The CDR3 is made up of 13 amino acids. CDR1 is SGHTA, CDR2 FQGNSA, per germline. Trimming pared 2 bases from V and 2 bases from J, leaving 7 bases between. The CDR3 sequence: CASSLRLAYEQYF. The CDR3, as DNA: TGTGCCAGCAGCTTAAGACTAGCCTACGAGCAGTACTTC.

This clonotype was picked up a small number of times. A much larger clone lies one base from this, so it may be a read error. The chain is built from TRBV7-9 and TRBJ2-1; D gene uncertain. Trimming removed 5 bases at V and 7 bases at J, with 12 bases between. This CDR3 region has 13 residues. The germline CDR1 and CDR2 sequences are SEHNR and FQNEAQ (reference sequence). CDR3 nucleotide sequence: TGTGCCAGCAGCGTAGATCCTAGGAATGAGCAGTTCTTC. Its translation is CASSVDPRNEQFF.

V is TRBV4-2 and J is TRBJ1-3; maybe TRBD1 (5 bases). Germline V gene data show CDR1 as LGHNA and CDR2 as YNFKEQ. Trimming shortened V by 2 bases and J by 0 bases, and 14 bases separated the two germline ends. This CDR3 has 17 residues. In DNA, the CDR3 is TGTGCCAGCAGCCAAAGTGTGGGACGGCACTCTGGAAACACCATATATTTT. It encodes CASSQSVGRHSGNTIYF.

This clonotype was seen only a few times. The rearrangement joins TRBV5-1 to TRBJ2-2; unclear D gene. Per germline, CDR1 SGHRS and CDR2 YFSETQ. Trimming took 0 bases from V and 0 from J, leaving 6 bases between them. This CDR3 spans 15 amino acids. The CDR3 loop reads CASSLAEANTGELFF. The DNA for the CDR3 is TGCGCCAGCAGCTTGGCCGAGGCGAACACCGGGGAGCTGTTTTTT. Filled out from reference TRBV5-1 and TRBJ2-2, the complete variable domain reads KAGVTQTPRYLIKTRGQQVTLSCSPISGHRSVSWYQQTPGQGLQFLFEYFSETQRNKGNFPGRFSGRQFSNSRSEMNVSTLELGDSALYLCASSLAEANTGELFFGEGSRLTVL.

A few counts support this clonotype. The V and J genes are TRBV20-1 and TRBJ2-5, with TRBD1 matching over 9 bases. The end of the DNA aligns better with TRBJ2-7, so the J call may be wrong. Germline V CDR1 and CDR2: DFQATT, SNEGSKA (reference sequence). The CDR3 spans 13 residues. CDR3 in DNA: TGCAGTGCGACCGGGACAGGGTATGGCGAGCAGTACTTC. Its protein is CSATGTGYGEQYF.

CDR3 nucleotides: TGTGCCAGCAGCTTGTGGCAGGCGGACACCGGGGAGCTGTTTTTT. Protein product: CASSLWQADTGELFF. This sequence joins TRBV7-2 and TRBJ2-2, with no clear D. Deletions cut 3 bases from V and 3 bases from J, with 11 bases between. The CDR3 is 15 amino acids. Germline V gives CDR1 SGHTA, CDR2 FQGNSA.

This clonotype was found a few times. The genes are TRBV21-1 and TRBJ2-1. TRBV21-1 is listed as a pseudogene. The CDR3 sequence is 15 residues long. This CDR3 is CASRKRTATYNEQFF. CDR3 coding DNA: TGTGCCAGCAGGAAAAGGACGGCGACCTACAATGAGCAGTTCTTC.

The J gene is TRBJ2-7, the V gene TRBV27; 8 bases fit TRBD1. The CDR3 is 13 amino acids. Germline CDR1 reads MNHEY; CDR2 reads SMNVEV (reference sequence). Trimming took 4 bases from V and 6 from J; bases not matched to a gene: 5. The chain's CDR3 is CASSWRQGFEQYF. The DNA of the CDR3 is TGTGCCAGCAGTTGGCGACAGGGGTTCGAGCAGTACTTC.

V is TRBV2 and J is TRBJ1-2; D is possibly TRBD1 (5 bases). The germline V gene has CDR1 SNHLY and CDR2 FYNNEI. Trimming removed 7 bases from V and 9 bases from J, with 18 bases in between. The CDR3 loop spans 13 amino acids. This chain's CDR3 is CASTKGMTVSYTF. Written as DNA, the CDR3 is TGTGCCAGCACCAAGGGGATGACAGTCAGCTACACCTTC. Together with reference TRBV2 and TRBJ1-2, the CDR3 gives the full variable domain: EPEVTQTPSHQVTQMGQEVILRCVPISNHLYFYWYRQILGQKVEFLVSFYNNEISEKSEIFDDQFSVERPDGSNFTLKIRSTKLEDSAMYFCASTKGMTVSYTFGSGTRLTVV.